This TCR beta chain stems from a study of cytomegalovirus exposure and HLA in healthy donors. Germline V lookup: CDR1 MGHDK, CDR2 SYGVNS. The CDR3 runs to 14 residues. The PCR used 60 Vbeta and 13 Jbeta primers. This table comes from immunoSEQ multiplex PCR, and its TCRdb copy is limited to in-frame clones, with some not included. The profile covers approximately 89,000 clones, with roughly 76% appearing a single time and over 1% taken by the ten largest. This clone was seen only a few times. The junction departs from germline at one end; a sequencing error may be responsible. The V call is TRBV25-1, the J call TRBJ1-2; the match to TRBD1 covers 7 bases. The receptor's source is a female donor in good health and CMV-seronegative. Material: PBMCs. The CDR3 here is CASSLGTATYGYPF. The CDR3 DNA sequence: TGTGCCAGCAGTTTGGGGACAGCGACCTATGGCTACCCCTTC.